One and the same sample provided the 5 T cell receptor beta chains below, sequenced in a study of T cells after yellow fever vaccination. TCRdb processed the 5' RACE reads anew with MiXCR; each CDR3 protein has one entry. The sample consists of about 94,000 distinct CDR3 sequences, approximately 9% of them appearing once. The sequences come from CD8+ T cells not binding an NS4B(214-222) dextramer, sorted from PBMCs, collected more than 14 days after the first yellow fever vaccination. The receptors come from a man between 18 and 35 years old who received the YFV17D yellow fever vaccine.

The gene calls are TRBV9 and TRBJ1-2; D is unclear. V lost 3 bases and J 14 bases, leaving 14 bases between the germline ends. The CDR3 runs 11 residues. Looked up from germline, CDR1 is SGDLS and CDR2 is YYNGEE. CDR3 nucleotides: TGTGCCAGCAGCGGTAGTACACCTCCGACCTTC. Translation gives CASSGSTPPTF.

This chain connects TRBV7-6 to TRBJ2-7; TRBD1 matches at 12 bases. The CDR3 consists of 14 residues. The V gene's germline CDR1 is SGHVS and CDR2 FNYEAQ. V gave up 3 bases and J gave up 6 bases; unmatched junction bases: 3. CDR3 bases: TGTGCCAGCAGCTTGGGACAGGGGGCGGCCGAGCAGTACTTC. Its protein is CASSLGQGAAEQYF.

This clonotype was recorded at least ten times. CDR3 protein: CASSLVQGNTGELFF. Written as DNA, the CDR3 is TGCGCCAGCAGCTTGGTACAGGGAAACACCGGGGAGCTGTTTTTT. The chain couples TRBV5-1 to TRBJ2-2; a possible D gene is TRBD1 (6 bases). V was clipped by 0 bases and J by 2 bases, with 8 bases between them. Germline V gives CDR1 SGHRS, CDR2 YFSETQ. This CDR3 contains 15 residues. The full variable domain, with the rest looked up from reference TRBV5-1 and TRBJ2-2, is KAGVTQTPRYLIKTRGQQVTLSCSPISGHRSVSWYQQTPGQGLQFLFEYFSETQRNKGNFPGRFSGRQFSNSRSEMNVSTLELGDSALYLCASSLVQGNTGELFFGEGSRLTVL.

CDR3 nucleotides: TGTGCCAGCAGCCCGGGACTGCGACCCTACGAGCAGTACTTC. It codes for CASSPGLRPYEQYF. This sequence joins TRBV14 and TRBJ2-7; D might be TRBD2 (6 bases). This CDR3 has 14 residues. Trimming removed 4 bases from V and 2 bases from J, with 12 bases in between. Germline CDR1 is SGHDN and CDR2 is FVKESK.

This chain uses TRBV10-3 with TRBJ2-2, with TRBD1 identical over 9 bases. CDR3 length: 15 residues. Germline V lookup: CDR1 ENHRY, CDR2 SYGVKD. V trimming: 4 bases; J trimming: 3 bases; junction bases outside the gene matches: 3. The chain's CDR3 is CAISGDRVDTGELFF. The DNA for the CDR3 is TGTGCCATCAGTGGGGACAGGGTGGACACCGGGGAGCTGTTTTTT.